This T cell receptor (beta chain) was retrieved from a study of control samples from healthy donors and cancer patients. CDR3 length: 12 residues. V lost 8 bases to trimming and J lost 5 bases, with 15 bases between them. Germline-derived CDR1 and CDR2 are SQVTM and ANQGSEA. The table came from immunoSEQ multiplex PCR; TCRdb's copy has only in-frame clones and leaves some out. The sample has 150,000 to 200,000 clones; around 90% are singletons. This chain links TRBV29-1 with TRBJ1-1; D is perhaps TRBD1 (5 bases). The sequence came from a young man in good health. Sequencing was carried out using blood. CDR3 DNA sequence: TGCAGCCTCCAGAGGGGTGGAACTGAAGCTTTCTTT. Translation gives CSLQRGGTEAFF.